This T cell receptor beta chain was identified in a study of T cell responses to AZD1222 COVID-19 vaccine. Study-level background: Timing groups of about 4 and about 12 weeks for second doses were pooled.

This clone has a handful of counts. Its antigen is not known. No DNA is shown, since the ends of the CDR3 on it are uncertain; the CDR3 is the one TCRdb lists. The repertoire was sequenced with immunoSEQ multiplex PCR; TCRdb's copy has only in-frame clones and lacks some. This table holds 60,000 to 65,000 clones, around 75% found once. Regarding the study as a whole: The donor group comprised mostly white British people and more females; the analysis possibly underestimated clonal diversity.

The material was peripheral blood, obtained on day 0 of AZD1222 vaccination. This TCR derives from an adult in good health.

CDR3 amino acids: CASSKVAKGASGDPRQETQYF. The rearrangement uses TRBV21-1 and TRBJ2-5; no DNA check was done on the table's D call, TRBD2. TRBV21-1 is annotated as a pseudogene. The CDR3 is 21 residues long, ends included.